What follows are 7 T cell receptor beta chains derived from one specimen sequenced in a study of T-cell memory formation after mild COVID-19 (TCRdb year 2021). The library was built by means of 5' RACE. Sequenced on an Illumina NovaSeq 6000. TCRdb passed the public sequencing reads through fastp at Q25 and MiXCR, retaining productive beta sequences. Each entry is one CDR3 protein sequence, shown with its most common DNA and genes. The sample data list roughly 450,000 distinct CDR3 sequences, and under 20% of these were observed just once. 20% to 25% of the sample rests with the top ten. Input material: PBMCs or a T cell subset sorted from them (not recorded which). These receptors were taken from a young man who had mild COVID-19 (a few samples of this study predate the infection). The sample titles of this study are shuffled in the database, so cell type and time point are left out; the donor was told from shared clones.

This clonotype was detected a few times. V and J are TRBV11-3 and TRBJ2-3; tentatively, D is TRBD2 (6 bases). Germline CDR1 and CDR2: SGHNT and YENEEA. The CDR3 loop spans 16 amino acids. V dropped 4 bases and J dropped 2 bases, with 16 bases sitting between them. DNA of the CDR3: TGTGCCAGCAGCTCCTCGGCAGCGGGCCTCACAGATACGCAGTATTTT. Translating gives CASSSSAAGLTDTQYF.

This clonotype appeared many times. This rearrangement joins TRBV4-3 to TRBJ2-2; TRBD1 aligns across 7 bases. This CDR3 spans 13 amino acids. Germline values: CDR1 LGHNA, CDR2 YSLEER. V gave up 4 bases and J gave up 9 bases; unmatched junction bases: 5. In nucleotides, the CDR3 is TGCGCCAGCAGCCGACAGGGCAACCGGGAGCTGTTTTTT. Translation: CASSRQGNRELFF.

This clonotype was counted between two and nine times. V is TRBV5-1 and J is TRBJ1-1; no reliable D call. The CDR3 has 13 amino acids. V was cut by 5 bases and J by 3 bases, with 11 bases left in between. Germline assignment: CDR1 SGHRS and CDR2 YFSETQ. The CDR3 sequence is CASSPKRDTEAFF. CDR3 nucleotide sequence: TGCGCCAGCAGTCCCAAGAGGGACACTGAAGCTTTCTTT.

The rearrangement uses TRBV12-3 or TRBV12-4 and TRBJ2-1; D is tentatively TRBD1 or TRBD2 (5 bases each). V lost 6 bases to trimming and J lost 0 bases, with 24 bases between them. The CDR3 spans 19 residues. CDR3 sequence: CASSPILPLGASSYNEQFF. CDR3 coding DNA: TGTGCCAGCAGCCCAATACTCCCTCTCGGGGCGAGCTCCTACAATGAGCAGTTCTTC.

The table lists this clonotype with many counts. The genes are TRBV6-6 and TRBJ1-6; D unresolved. Germline loops: CDR1 MNHNY, CDR2 SVGAGI (reference sequence). V shed 2 bases and J shed 14 bases, with 10 bases lying between them. This CDR3 is 12 amino acids long. CDR3 coding DNA: TGTGCCAGCAGTTACGATGATCCGTCCCTCCACTTT. Translation: CASSYDDPSLHF.

This chain joins TRBV4-3 and TRBJ2-6; weak D call: TRBD2 (6 bases). CDR1 LGHNA and CDR2 YSLEER come from the germline V gene. V was pared by 0 bases and J by 0 bases, with 15 bases between. This CDR3 comprises 19 residues. CDR3 residues: CASSQDRGRESSGANVLTF. The CDR3 DNA is TGCGCCAGCAGCCAAGACCGCGGACGGGAGAGCTCTGGGGCCAACGTCCTGACTTTC.

This clonotype was counted between two and nine times. V gene TRBV5-1 combines with J gene TRBJ2-3, with 9 bases fitting TRBD1. The CDR3 sequence is 14 residues long. In germline, CDR1 is SGHRS, CDR2 YFSETQ. The ends lost 3 bases at V and 5 bases at J; junction bases unmatched: 4. The DNA of the CDR3 is TGCGCCAGCAGCTCGAACAGGGGGCAAGATACGCAGTATTTT. It is translated as CASSSNRGQDTQYF.